A single sample is the source of the 23 T cell receptor beta chains below, sequenced in a study of cytomegalovirus exposure and HLA in healthy donors. Sequencing used immunoSEQ multiplex PCR; TCRdb keeps in-frame clones, though not all of them. The sample contains around 140,000 clones, about 91% of which appear only once. The sequenced sample was PBMCs. Receptor source: a man aged 18 to 29 in good health and CMV-seropositive.

This clone has only one observation. This chain connects TRBV2 to TRBJ1-6; no reliable D call. CDR3 length: 14 amino acids. V dropped 4 bases and J dropped 5 bases, with 9 bases sitting between them. CDR1 is SNHLY, CDR2 FYNNEI, per germline. CDR3 bases: TGTGCCAGCAGTGTTGTACTGAATAATTCACCCCTCCACTTT. Translated: CASSVVLNNSPLHF.

The chain has TRBV6-1 and TRBJ2-5; 8 bases are shared with TRBD1. The germline gives CDR1 MNHNS, CDR2 SASEGT. V gave up 2 bases and J gave up 4 bases; unmatched junction bases: 6. This CDR3 has 15 amino acids. CDR3 in amino acids: CASSEPGQARETQYF. CDR3 DNA sequence: TGTGCCAGCAGTGAACCGGGACAGGCACGAGAGACCCAGTACTTC.

The chain joins TRBV5-1 to TRBJ1-2; a weak D match, TRBD1 (6 bases). The CDR3 sequence is 14 residues long. The V and J ends lost 0 bases and 6 bases respectively, with 12 bases between them. Germline CDR1 and CDR2: SGHRS and YFSETQ. CDR3 protein: CASSLDGNRDGYTF. CDR3 sequence (DNA): TGCGCCAGCAGCTTGGATGGAAACAGGGATGGCTACACCTTC.

This clone was detected only once. V gene TRBV5-1 combines with J gene TRBJ2-4; 7 positions agree with TRBD1. Per germline, CDR1 SGHRS and CDR2 YFSETQ. This CDR3 contains 14 residues. J was trimmed by 7 bases and V by 4 bases; bases with no gene match: 8. The CDR3 is CASSPAQGKNIQYF. The CDR3 DNA follows: TGCGCCAGCAGCCCCGCACAGGGGAAGAACATTCAGTACTTC.

This chain uses TRBV9 with TRBJ1-1, with D possibly being TRBD1 (6 bases). Germline values: CDR1 SGDLS, CDR2 YYNGEE. This CDR3 region has 15 residues. V lost 0 bases to trimming and J lost 6 bases, with 15 bases between them. The CDR3 nucleotides are TGTGCCAGCAGCGTAGAGGCAGGGGATGTCCCTGAAGCTTTCTTT. Protein sequence: CASSVEAGDVPEAFF.

The rearrangement links TRBV11-2 to TRBJ1-2; 7 bases line up with TRBD1. V shed 3 bases and J 5 bases; nucleotides not matched to a gene: 6. The CDR3 has 14 amino acids. From germline, CDR1 is SGHAT and CDR2 FQNNGV. In DNA form, the CDR3 reads TGTGCCAGCAGCTTCAGGACAGGTTCTTATGGCTACACCTTC. Its protein product is CASSFRTGSYGYTF.

The chain recombines TRBV5-6 with TRBJ1-2; tentative D call: TRBD1 (5 bases). Trimming removed 0 bases from V and 7 bases from J, with 10 bases in between. The CDR3 contains 13 residues. CDR1 and CDR2 from the germline V gene are SGHDT and YYEEEE. For the CDR3, the DNA is TGTGCCAGCAGCTTGGCAGGGTATGGTGGCTACACCTTC. Its translation: CASSLAGYGGYTF.

This clone has only one observation. The chain couples TRBV19 to TRBJ1-6; D perhaps matches TRBD1 (6 bases). Trimming shortened V by 8 bases and J by 8 bases, and 19 bases separated the two germline ends. There are 15 residues in the CDR3. Germline CDR1 and CDR2: LNHDA and SQIVND (reference sequence). The CDR3 coding sequence is TGTGCCAGTCGCCCAGGGGCCCGGGGCTATTCACCCCTCCACTTT. This sequence encodes CASRPGARGYSPLHF.

CDR3 region: CASSLVLEASGITKNIQYF. In nucleotides, the CDR3 is TGTGCCAGCAGCTTAGTACTCGAGGCTAGCGGGATAACCAAAAACATTCAGTACTTC. The rearrangement joins TRBV7-7 to TRBJ2-4, with 9 bases that match TRBD2. CDR1 is SSHAT, CDR2 FNYEAQ, per germline (reference sequence). V lost 1 base, J lost 2 bases, and 12 bases stayed unmatched. The CDR3 length is 19 residues.

The rearrangement joins TRBV14 to TRBJ2-7, with 8 bases fitting TRBD1. The germline CDR1 and CDR2 sequences are SGHDN and FVKESK. With V trimmed by 1 base and J by 3 bases, 5 bases remained unmatched. The CDR3 is 15 residues long. The CDR3 protein is CASSQVGQVNYEQYF. The CDR3 DNA is TGTGCCAGCAGCCAAGTGGGACAGGTAAACTACGAGCAGTACTTC.

The chain couples TRBV6-1 to TRBJ2-7; 7 nucleotides agree with TRBD2. Germline CDR1 MNHNS, CDR2 SASEGT. V lost 6 bases and J lost 3; bases outside the gene matches: 8. This CDR3 comprises 14 residues. CDR3 bases: TGTGCCAGCAGCATCGGGACTATCCTCTACGAGCAGTACTTC. This gives the protein CASSIGTILYEQYF.

The genes are TRBV5-1 and TRBJ1-1; the D is unclear. CDR3 length equals 14 residues. The V gene's germline CDR1 is SGHRS and CDR2 YFSETQ. V gave up 0 bases and J gave up 1 base, with 7 bases separating them. CDR3 region: CASSLGRGNTEAFF. For the CDR3, the DNA is TGCGCCAGCAGCTTGGGACGGGGGAACACTGAAGCTTTCTTT.

The genes are TRBV4-1 and TRBJ1-4; 8 bases are a match to TRBD1. This CDR3 is 16 amino acids long. J gave up 10 bases and V 1 base, and 11 bases lay outside the gene matches. Germline V gives CDR1 MGHRA, CDR2 YSYEKL. In DNA, the CDR3 is TGCGCCAGCAGCCAAGGAAACAGGGGGTCAGTCTCAAAACTGTTTTTT. Encoded protein: CASSQGNRGSVSKLFF.

The chain has TRBV6-1 and TRBJ2-5; no firm D call. The V and J ends lost 1 base and 4 bases respectively, with 10 bases between them. CDR1 is MNHNS and CDR2 is SASEGT in the germline V gene. The CDR3 is made up of 14 amino acids. CDR3 bases: TGTGCCAGCAGTGAAGGAGGTAGTTTAGAGACCCAGTACTTC. The encoded protein is CASSEGGSLETQYF.

The chain employs TRBV7-2 and TRBJ2-7; perhaps TRBD1 as D (5 bases). Trimming shortened V by 4 bases and J by 6 bases, and 13 bases separated the two germline ends. CDR1 and CDR2 (germline): SGHTA, FQGNSA. The CDR3 covers 13 residues. The CDR3 sequence: CASSWGIGSEQYF. DNA for the CDR3: TGTGCCAGCAGCTGGGGCATCGGAAGCGAGCAGTACTTC.

The chain recombines TRBV9 with TRBJ2-3, with D unclear. From germline, CDR1 is SGDLS and CDR2 YYNGEE. V lost 0 bases and J 3 bases, leaving 5 bases between the germline ends. This CDR3 has 13 amino acids. The chain's CDR3 is CASSVVATDTQYF. The CDR3 region has the DNA TGTGCCAGCAGCGTAGTAGCAACAGATACGCAGTATTTT.

V is TRBV19 and J is TRBJ1-1; 7 bases are shared with TRBD1. The germline gives CDR1 LNHDA, CDR2 SQIVND (reference sequence). The length of the CDR3 is 12 residues. The J segment lost 7 bases and the V segment lost 4 bases, leaving 3 bases of the junction unmatched. The CDR3 sequence: CASSRGQLEAFF. The CDR3 DNA reads as TGTGCCAGTAGTAGGGGACAGCTTGAAGCTTTCTTT.

The rearrangement uses TRBV27 and TRBJ1-6; 8 bases line up with TRBD1. Germline CDR1 reads MNHEY; CDR2 reads SMNVEV (reference sequence). The CDR3 runs to 15 residues. The J segment lost 0 bases and the V segment lost 11 bases, leaving 6 bases of the junction unmatched. CDR3 sequence reads: CASTGGSSYNSPLHF. CDR3 DNA sequence: TGTGCCTCCACAGGGGGTAGCTCCTATAATTCACCCCTCCACTTT.

The chain uses TRBV27 and TRBJ2-1; D perhaps matches TRBD2 (5 bases). The CDR3 has 15 amino acids. Germline V lookup: CDR1 MNHEY, CDR2 SMNVEV (reference sequence). V lost 2 bases and J 0 bases, leaving 8 bases between the germline ends. CDR3 nucleotides: TGTGCCAGCAGTTTAATGGGGAGCTCCTACAATGAGCAGTTCTTC. As protein: CASSLMGSSYNEQFF.

The V gene is TRBV5-6, the J gene TRBJ2-1; TRBD1 aligns across 7 bases. The junction had 7 bases not matched to a gene; V was cut back by 0 bases and J by 4 bases. The CDR3 loop spans 16 amino acids. Germline V CDR1 and CDR2: SGHDT, YYEEEE. CDR3 region: CASSLDPGTVYNEQFF. The CDR3 DNA reads as TGTGCCAGCAGCTTGGATCCCGGGACAGTTTACAATGAGCAGTTCTTC. Complete variable domain (other parts from reference TRBV5-6 and TRBJ2-1): DAGVTQSPTHLIKTRGQQVTLRCSPKSGHDTVSWYQQALGQGPQFIFQYYEEEERQRGNFPDRFSGHQFPNYSSELNVNALLLGDSALYLCASSLDPGTVYNEQFFGPGTRLTVL.

The chain is built from TRBV18 and TRBJ2-5; 10 nucleotides line up with TRBD2. V trimming: 3 bases; J trimming: 4 bases; junction bases outside the gene matches: 5. This CDR3 comprises 15 residues. Germline V lookup: CDR1 KGHSH, CDR2 LQKENI. The DNA for the CDR3 is TGTGCCAGCTCACCTTTACTAGCGGGAAGAGAGACCCAGTACTTC. Its translation is CASSPLLAGRETQYF.

V is TRBV5-6 and J is TRBJ1-1; perhaps TRBD1 as D (6 bases). From germline, CDR1 is SGHDT and CDR2 YYEEEE. Trimming took off 1 base at V and 1 base at J, with 8 bases between the two ends. The length of the CDR3 is 14 residues. The CDR3 loop is CASSLQGRNTEAFF. CDR3 sequence (DNA): TGTGCCAGCAGCTTGCAGGGGAGGAACACTGAAGCTTTCTTT.

The rearrangement links TRBV11-2 to TRBJ2-7; 7 nucleotides match TRBD2. This CDR3 comprises 15 residues. CDR1 is SGHAT, CDR2 FQNNGV, per germline. V was clipped by 3 bases and J by 4 bases; unmatched bases: 9. In DNA form, the CDR3 reads TGTGCCAGCAGCTTGTTTGGGAGGGCCGGGTACGAGCAGTACTTC. It translates to CASSLFGRAGYEQYF.